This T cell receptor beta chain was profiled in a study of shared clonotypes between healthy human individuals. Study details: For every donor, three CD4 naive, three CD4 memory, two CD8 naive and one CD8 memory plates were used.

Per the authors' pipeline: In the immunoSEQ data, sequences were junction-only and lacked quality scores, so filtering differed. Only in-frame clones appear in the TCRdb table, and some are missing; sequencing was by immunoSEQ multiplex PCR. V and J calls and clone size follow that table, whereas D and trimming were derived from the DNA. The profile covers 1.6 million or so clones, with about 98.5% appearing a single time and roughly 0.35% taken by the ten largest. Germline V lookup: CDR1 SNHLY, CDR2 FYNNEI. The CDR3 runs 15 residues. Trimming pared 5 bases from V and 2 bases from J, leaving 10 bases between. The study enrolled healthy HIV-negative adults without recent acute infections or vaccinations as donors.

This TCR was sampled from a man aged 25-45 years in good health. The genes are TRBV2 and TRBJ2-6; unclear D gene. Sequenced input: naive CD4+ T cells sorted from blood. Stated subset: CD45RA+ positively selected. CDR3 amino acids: CASSLYETGANVLTF. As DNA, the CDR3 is TGTGCCAGCAGTCTTTACGAGACTGGGGCCAACGTCCTGACTTTC.